This paragraph reports one TCR beta chain. This specimen comes from a study of PD-L1 blockade in urothelial cancer. Looking at the study overall: It was at some point between 2013 and 2014 that patients started atezolizumab at 1,200 mg intravenously every 3 weeks. Researchers looked at the blood 3 weeks (second dose) and 6 weeks after treatment began.

Germline lookup yields CDR1 SGHRS and CDR2 YFSETQ. Between the trimmed V and J ends, which lost 4 bases and 1 base, there was a span of 12 bases. The CDR3 is 15 residues long. Profiling relied on immunoSEQ multiplex PCR, and the TCRdb table lists in-frame clones only, not all of them. The table shows roughly 120,000 clones, with around 88% occurring only once. Time point specified: peripheral blood 6 weeks after treatment start. This chain links TRBV5-1 with TRBJ1-5; D possibly corresponds to TRBD1 (6 bases). This clonotype was obtained from a man in his sixties with urothelial cancer. The specimen comprised PBMCs, sampled around atezolizumab (anti-PD-L1) treatment. The CDR3 nucleotides are TGCGCCAGCAGCCCGTCAACAGGGAGCAATCAGCCCCAGCATTTT. Its protein product is CASSPSTGSNQPQHF. The whole variable domain, filled in from reference TRBV5-1 and TRBJ1-5, reads KAGVTQTPRYLIKTRGQQVTLSCSPISGHRSVSWYQQTPGQGLQFLFEYFSETQRNKGNFPGRFSGRQFSNSRSEMNVSTLELGDSALYLCASSPSTGSNQPQHFGDGTRLSIL.